This T cell receptor beta chain was captured in a study of blood T cell repertoires in COVID-19 (dated by TCRdb to about 2020). Regarding the research as a whole: The collaborator samples originated in the United States, Italy and Spain and spanned the acute and convalescent phases of COVID-19. The repertoires were released in a freely available public database intended as a resource for research on the immune response to SARS-CoV-2. A de-identified subject ID, COVID-19 status, age in years and sex were almost always included in the sample metadata. The material from the prospective study consisted of cDNA or gDNA derived from T cells, B-cell-depleted T cells, or PBMCs. Samples came from the ongoing ImmuneRACE study (first 160 participants) plus 1,254 subjects from 6 global collaborators. Where available, HLA class I and class II types were taken from metadata supplied by the sample provider and were not determined by assay-based typing. Deeply sampled blood TCRbeta repertoires from subjects exposed to, actively infected with, or recovered from COVID-19 were included in the dataset.

Collaborating institutions collected whole blood in K2EDTA tubes following their own protocols. For TCRbeta analysis, collaborators shipped samples in one of three forms: frozen whole blood, isolated PBMCs, or DNA extracted from either of those sample types. V is pared back by 1 base and J by 4 bases, with 11 bases lying between the germline termini. Per the germline V gene, SGHRS is the CDR1 and YFSETQ is the CDR2. The CDR3 starts with the cysteine, ends with the phenylalanine, and has 14 residues. Left in the record is the CDR3 DNA by itself, 42 bases read in frame from the first base. This clone was counted a few times. This receptor's antigen is unknown. There are no base qualities to consult, and no much larger clone falls within one base. TCRbeta CDR3 regions were amplified from genomic DNA using the immunoSEQ Assay, a bias-controlled multiplex PCR. In the authors' own workflow: The number of nucleated cells in each sample was estimated by amplification of reference gene primers within the assay. To quantify the absolute abundance of each unique TCRbeta CDR3 rearrangement, sequence reads were collapsed and filtered. For each sample, productive Simpson clonality was calculated as the square root of Simpson's diversity index over productive rearrangements. The table comes from immuneACCESS by way of TCRdb, which keeps in-frame sequences with V and J called. Part of the clones is missing from these tables; in studies checked, under half for an unresolved V gene and the rest for unknown reasons. That table furnishes V, J and clone size, whereas the DNA furnished D and trimming. The sample includes roughly 300,000 clones, with over 70% observed a single time. The top ten clonotypes cover about 1.2% of the sample.

Beyond this particular receptor, the publication reports: The amount of clinical and demographic metadata varied by source and participant and was provided uncurated.

The V gene is TRBV5-1 and the J gene is TRBJ1-2, with the D segment identity uncertain. The source of this sequence is a woman in her forties or fifties with acute or convalescent COVID-19. What was sequenced was peripheral blood. The CDR3 protein is CASSLTAFSYGYTF. In nucleotide form, the sequence is TGCGCCAGCAGCTTGACCGCGTTCTCCTATGGCTACACCTTC.